This TCR beta chain appears in the sequencing data of a study of molecular identifiers for immune sequencing clone quantification listed by TCRdb under 2018. About the investigation overall: For a replicate experiment, the RNA from either around 20,000 or 100,000 naive CD8 T cells was divided into five aliquots, and four of those aliquots went on to sequencing. This methods study benchmarked molecular-identifier clustering-based TCR repertoire sequencing (MIDCIRS) and TCR RNA copy counting, using CD8 T cells to do so. The investigation overall reported the following: Without barcode sub-clustering, chimeric consensus sequences inflated TCR diversity; chimeras reached as high as 47%. Spiked-in Jurkat TCR RNA equivalent to a single cell was reported to be detectable even among 980,000 or so naive CD8 T cells. Modeling estimated around 3.2 recovered TCR RNA copies per cell, compared with about 9.8 by digital PCR, which implies roughly 30% capture efficiency. In CMV-specific effector cells, clones with more than 20 RNA copies accounted for over 99% of molecules, whereas in naive cells such clones accounted for under 1%. Spiked-in Jurkat TCR RNA (around nine copies' worth), which is not part of the donor repertoire, was contained in the naive libraries. Identical TCR molecules sharing a barcode could cause highly expanded clone sizes to be underestimated.

To prepare the library, PCR was applied. Sequencing instrument: NextSeq 500. Preparation of bulk TCR libraries followed a previously described approach, with the TCR primers listed in Table S5. Purification of total RNA was performed with the Qiagen AllPrep DNA/RNA kit. Before analysis, reads from multiple sequencing runs of one library were combined. As for how the authors treated the data: Reads were retained only if their TCR constant sequence matched exactly, and those retained reads were trimmed to 150 nt and grouped according to their 12-nt molecular barcodes. Reads inside each barcode group were sub-clustered using a 15% Levenshtein threshold, and a quality-weighted consensus sequence was constructed for each RNA molecule. Non-functional sequences were excluded, and lower-count sequences lying one edit away from another sequence were also excluded. Based on a fit of two negative binomial distributions, barcode sub-clusters having less than 20% of the maximum read count were discarded. TCRdb reran the public reads through fastp at Q25 and MiXCR, keeping productive beta chains. Each CDR3 protein appears once, grouped with its most common genes and DNA. It is TCRdb's table, rather than the study itself, that gives the V and J calls and clone size. A total of around 460,000 distinct CDR3 sequences appear in this sample, around 25% of them only once. Under 0.85% of the sample is in the top ten clones.

Note on this clonotype: Its antigen is currently not known. No base quality information exists; no much larger clone differs at one position.

Naive CD8 T cell libraries were made from around 18,000 to 910,000 sorted cells using 10%, 30% or 50% of purified RNA. Naive CD8 T cells were FACS-sorted as CD8+CD4-CCR7+CD45RA+ on a BD FACSAria II into RLT Plus buffer. More than 8 TCR copies' worth of Jurkat RNA were spiked into roughly 17,000-1,100,000 naive CD8 T cell samples to test detection sensitivity. Enrichment of CD8 T cells was done with RosetteSep CD8+ T Cell Enrichment Cocktail plus Ficoll-Paque, and ACK red cell lysis came afterward. From the cysteine through the phenylalanine, the CDR3 covers 14 amino acids. Just the 42-base CDR3 DNA is kept, in frame starting at base 1. Deletion took 3 bases off V and 6 bases off J, with a span of 11 bases between the germline ends. The germline V gene provides CDR1 SGHVS and CDR2 FQNEAQ.

This clonotype was obtained from a human donor in good health. Some libraries in this study had Jurkat cell RNA spiked in. Rearrangement joined TRBV7-8 to TRBJ2-2; a confident D gene designation cannot be given. Sequenced input: naive CD8+ T cells from blood, with Jurkat cell RNA spiked in. The sample's cell subset or site label is to be understood as: FACS-sorted CD8+CD4-CCR7+CD45RA+ naive T cells. The base sequence is TGTGCCAGCAGCTTTGCGGAATGTTCCGGGGAGCTGTTTTTT. It translates as CASSFAECSGELFF.